The entry that follows covers one TCR beta chain sequence. Original data processing: It was from reference gene primer amplification that nucleated cell counts were estimated. Profiling relied on immunoSEQ multiplex PCR, and the TCRdb table lists in-frame clones only, not all of them. V, J and clone size were drawn from that table, and D and trimming were deduced from the DNA. The profile shows 310,000 or so clones, about 91% of them singletons. Germline V gene lookup returns CDR1 LNHDA and CDR2 SQIVND (reference sequence). V shed 3 bases, J shed 11 bases, and the junction held 9 bases outside the gene matches. The CDR3 is 14 residues long. This sample is drawn from a study of blood T cell repertoires in COVID-19. Study information: Acute and convalescent COVID-19 samples came from the United States, Italy and Spain.

What was sequenced was peripheral blood. The clonotype comes from a man under 40 with COVID-19, enrolled during active disease. The chain carries TRBV19 and TRBJ1-5; 8 bases are a match to TRBD1. This chain's CDR3 is CASSMNRGIWAQHF. The CDR3 nucleotides read TGTGCCAGTAGTATGAACAGGGGGATTTGGGCCCAGCATTTT.